These 16 T cell receptor beta chains originate from one sample sequenced in a study of neurological immune-mediated disorders. TCRdb processed the 5' RACE reads anew with MiXCR; each CDR3 protein has one entry. The profile shows around 68,000 distinct CDR3 sequences, about 4% of them singletons. The sample was PBMCs. Receptors originate from a man between 45 and 60 years old with multiple sclerosis.

The table lists this clonotype with many counts. The chain uses TRBV7-9 and TRBJ2-1, with D perhaps TRBD1 (5 bases). The V gene's germline CDR1 is SEHNR and CDR2 FQNEAQ (reference sequence). Trimming shortened V by 3 bases and J by 5 bases, and 14 bases separated the two germline ends. This CDR3 is built from 15 residues. CDR3 bases: TGTGCCAGCAGCTTTCCGGAGACAGCGAACAATGAGCAGTTCTTC. It yields the protein CASSFPETANNEQFF.

This clonotype appeared many times. The chain combines TRBV10-3 with TRBJ2-5; 11 bases line up with TRBD1. The V and J ends lost 0 bases and 5 bases, in that order; junction bases with no gene match: 5. Per germline, CDR1 ENHRY and CDR2 SYGVKD. CDR3 length: 16 amino acids. The CDR3 nucleotides read TGTGCCATCAGTGAGTCCGGACAGGGGGCGAGGGAGACCCAGTACTTC. This sequence encodes CAISESGQGARETQYF.

This clonotype was counted many times. This chain connects TRBV5-1 to TRBJ2-1; D not resolved. V gave up 1 base and J gave up 6 bases, with 8 bases separating them. Germline V CDR1 and CDR2: SGHRS, YFSETQ. This CDR3 contains 13 residues. CDR3: CASSLSPSNEQFF. In DNA, the CDR3 is TGCGCCAGCAGCTTGTCGCCAAGCAATGAGCAGTTCTTC.

This clonotype was detected many times. This may arise from a read error, as a much more abundant clone is one base away. V and J are TRBV9 and TRBJ2-5; D not certain. The CDR3 contains 13 residues. V was pared by 0 bases and J by 9 bases, with 12 bases between. Looked up from germline, CDR1 is SGDLS and CDR2 is YYNGEE. CDR3 sequence reads: CASSVGKQGAQYF. CDR3 sequence (DNA): TGTGCCAGCAGCGTAGGGAAACAAGGTGCCCAGTACTTC.

This clonotype was found many times. The V gene is TRBV20-1, the J gene TRBJ2-1; D perhaps matches TRBD2 (6 bases). From germline, CDR1 is DFQATT and CDR2 SNEGSKA (reference sequence). The ends were cut back, 0 bases at V and 4 bases at J, with 22 bases in the middle. The CDR3 is 18 residues long. CDR3 nucleotide sequence: TGCAGTGCTAGAGATCCGAAGCCTCGGGAGAGGAGATACAATGAGCAGTTCTTC. This sequence encodes CSARDPKPRERRYNEQFF.

There are a few counts of this clonotype. A much larger clone lies one base from this, so it may be a read error. The chain joins TRBV10-2 to TRBJ1-5, with unresolved D. Germline V CDR1 and CDR2: WSHSY, SAAADI. Trimming took 8 bases from V and 3 from J, leaving 5 bases between them. The length of the CDR3 is 11 residues. DNA of the CDR3: TGCGCCAGCCGTACCAATCAGCCCCAGCATTTT. As protein: CASRTNQPQHF.

This clonotype was counted many times. The chain has TRBV28 and TRBJ1-1; D not certain. This CDR3 spans 12 amino acids. Per the germline V gene, CDR1 is MDHEN and CDR2 is SYDVKM. Trimming took 5 bases from V and 11 from J, leaving 15 bases between them. The CDR3 here is CASSASGLGAFF. CDR3 in DNA: TGTGCCAGCAGTGCCTCGGGCCTCGGGGCTTTCTTT.

This clonotype was seen ten or more times. This chain joins TRBV5-1 and TRBJ2-3; D remains ambiguous. Germline V gene lookup returns CDR1 SGHRS and CDR2 YFSETQ. With 0 bases removed from V and 1 base from J, the gap between germline ends came to 9 bases. This CDR3 contains 15 residues. The CDR3: CASSLEPSRTDTQYF. As DNA, the CDR3 is TGCGCCAGCAGCTTGGAACCGAGCCGCACAGATACGCAGTATTTT.

Ten or more counts support this clonotype. The V call is TRBV12-3 or TRBV12-4, the J call TRBJ2-7; weak D call: TRBD1 (5 bases). The CDR3 runs 16 residues. Trimming cost V 2 bases and J 6 bases, with 20 bases left between them. The CDR3 is CASSLSPGRTLGEQYF. CDR3 bases: TGTGCCAGCAGTTTAAGTCCAGGGCGCACTCTGGGCGAGCAGTACTTC.

This clonotype showed up many times. The chain employs TRBV20-1 and TRBJ1-4, with D possibly being TRBD1 (5 bases). Trimming shortened V by 4 bases and J by 8 bases, and 20 bases separated the two germline ends. The CDR3 covers 15 residues. CDR1 DFQATT and CDR2 SNEGSKA come from the germline V gene (reference sequence). CDR3 bases: TGCAGTGCTACCGCCGCGTGGGACTTAGGAGAAAAACTGTTTTTT. Its translation: CSATAAWDLGEKLFF.

This clonotype was observed at least ten times. V is TRBV20-1 and J is TRBJ2-1, with no clear D. The V gene lost 0 bases and the J gene lost 2 bases, with 17 bases spanning the gap. The CDR3 is 17 residues long. From germline, CDR1 is DFQATT and CDR2 SNEGSKA (reference sequence). The CDR3 region has the DNA TGCAGTGCTAGAGACCCCTTTGGTAGCCAAACCTACAATGAGCAGTTCTTC. Protein sequence: CSARDPFGSQTYNEQFF.

This clonotype was recorded at least ten times. This sequence joins TRBV28 and TRBJ2-7; no clear D gene. Trimming left V 3 bases short and J 2 bases short, with 8 bases between. The CDR3 extends over 13 amino acids. The V gene's germline CDR1 is MDHEN and CDR2 SYDVKM. The CDR3 loop reads CASSFPGAYEQYV. The CDR3 DNA reads as TGTGCCAGCAGTTTCCCCGGTGCCTACGAGCAGTACGTC.

This clonotype appeared many times. The chain's CDR3 is CSAISTSGGYYNEQFF. The CDR3 DNA sequence: TGCAGTGCTATCTCGACTAGCGGGGGGTACTACAATGAGCAGTTCTTC. The J gene is TRBJ2-1, the V gene TRBV20-1; TRBD2 matches 13 bases. The CDR3 runs 16 residues. CDR1 is DFQATT and CDR2 is SNEGSKA in the germline V gene (reference sequence). J gave up 3 bases and V 4 bases, and 6 bases lay outside the gene matches.

This clonotype was seen ten or more times. This chain connects TRBV5-1 to TRBJ1-6, with unresolved D. CDR1 is SGHRS, CDR2 YFSETQ, per germline. This CDR3 is 15 amino acids long. V was shortened by 6 bases and J by 0 bases, with 10 bases between the two germline ends. In DNA, the CDR3 is TGCGCCAGCACCCCTGGAAGCTCCTATAATTCACCCCTCCACTTT. Translating gives CASTPGSSYNSPLHF.

This clonotype was seen at least ten times. The CDR3 sequence: CASSHCMTQDSSDEQYV. As DNA, the CDR3 is TGCGCCAGCAGCCATTGTATGACGCAGGACAGCTCTGACGAGCAGTACGTC. J is TRBJ2-7 and V is TRBV4-1; possible D gene TRBD1, 6 bases. The length of the CDR3 is 17 residues. Between the trimmed V and J ends, which lost 3 bases and 5 bases, there was a span of 23 bases. Germline CDR1 MGHRA, CDR2 YSYEKL.

The table lists this clonotype with many counts. CDR3 sequence: CASSTRRKVYEQYV. CDR3 bases: TGTGCCAGCAGCACACGGCGTAAGGTCTACGAGCAGTACGTC. The chain employs TRBV21-1 and TRBJ2-7. TRBV21-1 is reported as a pseudogene. There are 14 residues in the CDR3.